These 11 T cell receptor beta chains came from one sample sequenced in a study of OX40 agonist ivuxolimab in advanced cancers. Assay: immunoSEQ multiplex PCR; the TCRdb copy retains only in-frame clones and omits some. Of under 85,000 clones in the sample, about nine tenths were seen once. Source: CD4+ or CD8+ T cells sorted from blood, taken in a trial of the OX40 agonist ivuxolimab. The origin of the receptors is an adult with an advanced solid tumor such as melanoma, head and neck, liver or kidney cancer.

The sample holds one count of this clone. The chain recombines TRBV20-1 with TRBJ2-5, with D unclear. The germline V and J ends were trimmed by 3 bases and 1 base, with 3 bases remaining between them. The CDR3 totals 11 residues. Per the germline V gene, CDR1 is DFQATT and CDR2 is SNEGSKA (reference sequence). The CDR3: CSASSQETQYF. The CDR3 nucleotides read TGCAGTGCTAGTAGCCAAGAGACCCAGTACTTC.

This sequence joins TRBV4-1 and TRBJ2-1, with TRBD2 identical over 9 bases. Trimming removed 4 bases from V and 0 bases from J; junction bases left unmatched: 19. Looked up from germline, CDR1 is MGHRA and CDR2 is YSYEKL. The CDR3 contains 21 residues. CDR3 nucleotides: TGCGCCAGCAGCCTCCGAGGTGGGGCTAGCGGGGTTTTGGGCTCCTACAATGAGCAGTTCTTC. Translating it yields CASSLRGGASGVLGSYNEQFF.

V gene TRBV29-1 combines with J gene TRBJ2-3, with D perhaps TRBD1 (5 bases). The germline CDR1 and CDR2 sequences are SQVTM and ANQGSEA. Trimming took off 0 bases at V and 2 bases at J, with 9 bases between the two ends. The CDR3 covers 14 residues. This chain's CDR3 is CSVEDQGNTDTQYF. The CDR3 coding sequence is TGCAGCGTTGAAGATCAGGGAAACACAGATACGCAGTATTTT.

The gene calls are TRBV11-2 and TRBJ1-3, with D maybe TRBD1 (6 bases). This CDR3 is built from 19 residues. Trimming left V 0 bases short and J 0 bases short, with 18 bases between. The germline V gene encodes CDR1 SGHAT and CDR2 FQNNGV. This chain's CDR3 is CASSLDRPDGGFSGNTIYF. The CDR3 DNA follows: TGTGCCAGCAGCTTAGATCGACCGGACGGGGGCTTCTCTGGAAACACCATATATTTT.

The V and J genes are TRBV7-3 and TRBJ2-1; 11 nucleotides align to TRBD2. The CDR3 has 15 residues. V was pared by 2 bases and J by 4 bases, with 1 base of the junction left unmatched. Germline CDR1 and CDR2: SGHTA and FQGTGA. The CDR3 DNA sequence: TGTGCCAGCAGCTTACTAGCGGGAGGTTACAATGAGCAGTTCTTC. Its protein product is CASSLLAGGYNEQFF.

The chain has TRBV5-1 and TRBJ2-7, with TRBD2 matching 11 bases. Germline V CDR1 and CDR2: SGHRS, YFSETQ. The CDR3 is made up of 14 amino acids. V dropped 4 bases and J dropped 1; count of bases not matched to a gene: 1. The CDR3 nucleotides read TGCGCCAGCAGCGGGACTAGCGGTTCCTACGAGCAGTACTTC. It translates to CASSGTSGSYEQYF.

The chain uses TRBV6-5 and TRBJ2-7; the D is unclear. This CDR3 is built from 14 residues. Deletions cut 0 bases from V and 2 bases from J, with 8 bases between. The germline gives CDR1 MNHEY, CDR2 SVGAGI. DNA of the CDR3: TGTGCCAGCAGTTACTCGAATGCAGCCTACGAGCAGTACTTC. This gives the protein CASSYSNAAYEQYF.

This clone has a single count. This sequence joins TRBV5-8 and TRBJ2-5; TRBD2 matches 8 bases. Germline trimming cut 2 bases from V and 2 bases from J; bases unmatched to any gene: 2. This CDR3 is 14 amino acids long. CDR1 and CDR2 (germline): SGHTS, YDEGEE. CDR3 residues: CASSFLAGQETQYF. CDR3 coding DNA: TGTGCCAGCAGCTTCTTAGCGGGACAAGAGACCCAGTACTTC.

This chain uses TRBV29-1 with TRBJ2-5; D is ambiguous. V shed 2 bases and J shed 1 base, with 11 bases lying between them. CDR3 size: 14 residues. The germline V gene has CDR1 SQVTM and CDR2 ANQGSEA. The CDR3: CSVEMGTGQETQYF. CDR3 coding DNA: TGCAGCGTTGAAATGGGTACCGGCCAAGAGACCCAGTACTTC.

This clone was detected a few times. The chain employs TRBV30 and TRBJ1-5; D ambiguous. The germline V gene has CDR1 GTSNPN and CDR2 SVGIG (reference sequence). V lost 3 bases, J lost 0 bases, and 9 bases lay in between. The CDR3 length is 14 residues. The CDR3 DNA reads TGTGCCTGGAGCGGGGTCAATAGCAATCAGCCCCAGCATTTT. Its protein product is CAWSGVNSNQPQHF.

V gene TRBV6-1 combines with J gene TRBJ2-5; TRBD2 matches 11 bases. Unmatched junction bases numbered 9, after V lost 4 bases and J lost 5 bases. CDR3 length equals 16 residues. Germline V CDR1 and CDR2: MNHNS, SASEGT. The CDR3 bases are TGTGCCAGCAGTGTCCTATTTAGCGGGAGGGCGGAGACCCAGTACTTC. Its protein is CASSVLFSGRAETQYF.